This is a list of T cell receptor beta chains from one sample in a study of cytomegalovirus exposure and HLA in healthy donors. Data came from immunoSEQ multiplex PCR; TCRdb stores just in-frame clones and leaves some out. Of about 160,000 clones in the sample, 87% were seen once. The sample taken for sequencing was PBMCs. The origin of the receptors is a woman aged 30 to 39 in good health and CMV-seronegative. The CDR3 runs from the conserved cysteine through the conserved F or W. D genes are given only for firm matches. Part of the rows lack a size; the others show once, few, many or a class for expanded clones.

CDR3aa	CDR3nt	abundance	d_gene	j_gene	v_gene
CASRAAGTDTQYF	TGTGCCAGCAGGGCGGCGGGGACAGATACGCAGTATTTT	once	-	TRBJ2-3	TRBV6-1
CASRRDSSTDTQYF	TGTGCCAGCAGGCGGGATTCTAGCACAGATACGCAGTATTTT	-	-	TRBJ2-3	TRBV7-9
CASSRADLAKNIQYF	TGTGCCAGTAGTAGAGCGGACCTAGCCAAAAACATTCAGTACTTC	-	-	TRBJ2-4	TRBV19
CSAQGSSEQYF	TGCAGTGCCCAGGGGTCCTCCGAGCAGTACTTC	-	-	TRBJ2-7	TRBV20-1
CATQGAEISYNEQFF	TGTGCCACCCAGGGGGCGGAAATCTCCTACAATGAGCAGTTCTTC	few	TRBD1	TRBJ2-1	TRBV7-9
CAWSVGGAGANVLTF	TGTGCCTGGAGTGTAGGGGGGGCTGGGGCCAACGTCCTGACTTTC	-	-	TRBJ2-6	TRBV30
CASRSQGNQPQHF	TGTGCCAGCAGATCACAGGGGAATCAGCCCCAGCATTTT	few	TRBD1	TRBJ1-5	TRBV6-1
CASSSDPGQSNEKLFF	TGCGCCAGCAGCTCCGACCCGGGACAGTCTAATGAAAAACTGTTTTTT	few	TRBD1	TRBJ1-4	TRBV5-1
CASSPSSYGYTF	TGTGCCAGCAGTCCTTCCAGCTATGGCTACACCTTC	few	-	TRBJ1-2	TRBV13
CASSPLQTGAYEQYF	TGTGCCAGCAGCCCCCTCCAGACGGGGGCCTACGAGCAGTACTTC	once	-	TRBJ2-7	TRBV7-6
CASSGITGEQYF	TGTGCCAGCAGTGGAATCACGGGCGAGCAGTACTTC	-	-	TRBJ2-7	TRBV6-5
CASSPQSNQPQHF	TGTGCCAGCTCACCGCAGTCTAATCAGCCCCAGCATTTT	-	-	TRBJ1-5	TRBV18
CSARQGTQYF	TGCAGTGCTAGACAGGGTACCCAGTACTTC	-	-	TRBJ2-5	TRBV20-1
CASRNPGQGGYEQYF	TGTGCCAGCAGGAACCCGGGACAGGGGGGTTACGAGCAGTACTTC	-	TRBD1	TRBJ2-7	TRBV27
CASSLGTEQYF	TGTGCCAGCAGTTTAGGCACCGAGCAGTACTTC	-	-	TRBJ2-7	TRBV27
CASSQTSGRSDTQYF	TGTGCCAGCAGCCAAACTAGCGGGAGATCAGATACGCAGTATTTT	-	TRBD2	TRBJ2-3	TRBV7-3
CASSPPGGQGLYEQYF	TGTGCCAGCAGCCCACCGGGGGGGCAGGGGCTCTACGAGCAGTACTTC	-	TRBD2	TRBJ2-7	TRBV5-4
CASSIDHRPTNEKLFF	TGTGCCAGTAGTATTGATCACAGGCCCACTAATGAAAAACTGTTTTTT	-	-	TRBJ1-4	TRBV19
CASSLSMGDSYEQYF	TGCGCCAGCAGCTTGTCCATGGGCGACTCCTACGAGCAGTACTTC	-	-	TRBJ2-7	TRBV5-1
CASSPEQYF	TGTGCCAGCAGCCCCGAGCAGTACTTC	-	-	TRBJ2-7	TRBV2
CASTGMGLYEQYF	TGTGCCAGTACAGGGATGGGGCTCTACGAGCAGTACTTC	-	-	TRBJ2-7	TRBV2
CASSGTKSSYNEQFF	TGTGCCAGCAGTGGGACTAAGAGCTCCTACAATGAGCAGTTCTTC	-	TRBD2	TRBJ2-1	TRBV11-2